The 10 T cell receptor beta chains in this list originate from one sample, sequenced in a study of shared clonotypes between healthy human individuals. Data came from immunoSEQ multiplex PCR; TCRdb stores just in-frame clones and leaves some out. The sample lists 2 million to 3 million clones, over 85% occurring once. The sequenced sample was naive CD4+ T cells sorted from blood. Subset in this sample: CD45RA+ positively selected. The receptors were gathered from a man younger than 30 in good health.

To note about this clone: Other DNA sequences in this sample translate to the same CDR3. The V call is TRBV30, the J call TRBJ1-2; tentatively, D is TRBD1 (6 bases). The CDR3 is 13 residues long. The germline CDR1 and CDR2 sequences are GTSNPN and SVGIG (reference sequence). V lost 5 bases to trimming and J lost 7 bases, with 17 bases between them. CDR3 bases: TGTGCCTGGTCCCCGGGGGCCCAACTTGGCTACACCTTC. It encodes CAWSPGAQLGYTF.

The genes are TRBV5-3 and TRBJ2-1; a weak D match, TRBD1 (5 bases). TRBV5-3 is an open reading frame whose function is uncertain. The V end was cut by 0 bases, the J end by 6 bases, with 16 bases between. CDR3 length: 16 amino acids. CDR3 DNA sequence: TGTGCCAGAAGCTTGGGGGGCTCCCCAGCTTGCAATGAGCAGTTCTTC. This translates into CARSLGGSPACNEQFF.

This rearrangement joins TRBV15 to TRBJ2-3; no firm D call. V dropped 0 bases and J dropped 3 bases, with 7 bases sitting between them. The CDR3 is 14 amino acids. Looked up from germline, CDR1 is LNHNV and CDR2 is YYDKDF (reference sequence). The CDR3 is CATSREKRTDTQYF. The CDR3 region has the DNA TGTGCCACCAGCAGAGAGAAGCGAACAGATACGCAGTATTTT.

Concerning this clone itself: Mismatch with germline at one junction end may stem from a read error. The chain combines TRBV6-5 with TRBJ2-5; the match to TRBD1 covers 8 bases. The CDR3 has 13 residues. Per germline, CDR1 MNHEY and CDR2 SVGAGI. The CDR3, as DNA: TGTGCCAGCAGTTACTCAGGGCAGGGGGCGCGCCACTTC. This gives the protein CASSYSGQGARHF.

The chain links TRBV9 to TRBJ1-1; TRBD1 matches at 7 bases. The CDR3 loop spans 17 amino acids. V was pared by 7 bases and J by 5 bases, with 20 bases of the junction left unmatched. CDR1 SGDLS and CDR2 YYNGEE come from the germline V gene. CDR3 residues: CASSKEGQIVKDTEAFF. DNA for the CDR3: TGTGCCAGCTCTAAGGAGGGACAGATAGTTAAAGATACTGAAGCTTTCTTT.

DNA of the CDR3: TGTGCCATCAGCAGGGACAGGTCCGACTACGAGCAGTACTTC. Translation: CAISRDRSDYEQYF. This rearrangement joins TRBV10-3 to TRBJ2-5, with 8 bases lining up with TRBD1. The assigned J gene may be wrong: the sequence end matches TRBJ2-7 better. CDR3 length equals 14 residues. Germline V gene sequence: CDR1 ENHRY, CDR2 SYGVKD.

This clone has just one count. The V and J genes are TRBV4-1 and TRBJ1-3; 9 bases are shared with TRBD1. Germline CDR1 is MGHRA and CDR2 is YSYEKL. The J segment lost 2 bases and the V segment lost 0 bases, leaving 17 bases of the junction unmatched. There are 21 residues in the CDR3. CDR3 loop: CASSQEKTGGSFKTAGNTIYF. The CDR3 DNA sequence: TGCGCCAGCAGCCAAGAAAAGACAGGGGGAAGTTTTAAAACTGCTGGAAACACCATATATTTT.

The chain uses TRBV5-4 and TRBJ1-3, with TRBD1 as a possible D gene (6 bases). The V gene's germline CDR1 is SGHNT and CDR2 YYREEE (reference sequence). The V end lost 2 bases, the J end lost 6 bases, and 12 bases lay between the germline ends. The CDR3 is 14 amino acids. Written as DNA, the CDR3 is TGTGCCAGCAGCTTCTCAGGGGTGGAAAACACCATATATTTT. It translates to CASSFSGVENTIYF.

This clone was seen once. V is TRBV28 and J is TRBJ1-4, with D unclear. Germline lookup yields CDR1 MDHEN and CDR2 SYDVKM. Trimming took off 3 bases at V and 1 base at J, with 6 bases between the two ends. The CDR3 covers 14 residues. The CDR3 nucleotides read TGTGCCAGCAGTTTGGGGAGAACTAATGAAAAACTGTTTTTT. As protein: CASSLGRTNEKLFF.

V is TRBV9 and J is TRBJ1-1; D gene uncertain. Trimming cost V 0 bases and J 3 bases, with 12 bases left between them. CDR3 size: 15 residues. Germline V CDR1 and CDR2: SGDLS, YYNGEE. In nucleotides, the CDR3 is TGTGCCAGCAGCGTAGTAAGGTTTCTGGACACTGAAGCTTTCTTT. Amino acid sequence: CASSVVRFLDTEAFF.